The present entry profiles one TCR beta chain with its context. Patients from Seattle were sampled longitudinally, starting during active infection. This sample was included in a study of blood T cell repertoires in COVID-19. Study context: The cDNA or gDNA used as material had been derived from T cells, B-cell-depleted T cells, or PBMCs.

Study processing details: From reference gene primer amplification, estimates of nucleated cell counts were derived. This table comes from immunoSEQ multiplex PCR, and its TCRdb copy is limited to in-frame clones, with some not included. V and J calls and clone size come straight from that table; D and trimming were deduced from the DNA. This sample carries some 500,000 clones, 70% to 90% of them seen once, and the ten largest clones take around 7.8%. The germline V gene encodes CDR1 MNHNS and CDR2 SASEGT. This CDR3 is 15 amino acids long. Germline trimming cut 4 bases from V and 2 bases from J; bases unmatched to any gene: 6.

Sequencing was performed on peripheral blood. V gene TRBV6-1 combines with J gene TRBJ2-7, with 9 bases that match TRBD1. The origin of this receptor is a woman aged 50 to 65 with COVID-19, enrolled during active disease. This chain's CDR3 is CASSANRGRPYEQYF. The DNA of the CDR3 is TGTGCCAGCAGTGCGAACAGGGGGCGCCCCTACGAGCAGTACTTC.